Below are 28 T cell receptor beta chains sequenced from a single sample in a study of T cell repertoires in aging, cancer and after chemotherapy. Amplification of TCR beta used genomic DNA extracted from peripheral blood. Multiplex touch-down PCR with TRB-A/B primers amplified rearranged V-D-J TRB sequences. Via MiXCR, TCRdb re-called the multiplex PCR reads, giving one row per CDR3 protein. The sample has thousands of distinct CDR3 sequences, approximately 71% seen once. Source material: blood. These receptors were taken from a human donor with a solid tumor.

The chain links TRBV4-2 to TRBJ1-4, with a possible D match to TRBD1 (5 bases). V was trimmed by 3 bases and J by 8 bases, leaving 7 bases between them. There are 12 residues in the CDR3. Germline V gives CDR1 LGHNA, CDR2 YNFKEQ. The CDR3: CASSQGTEKLFF. The CDR3, as DNA: TGTGCCAGCAGCCAGGGGACGGAAAAACTGTTTTTT.

The J gene is TRBJ2-1, the V gene TRBV4-3; TRBD2 agrees at 13 bases. Germline trimming cut 3 bases from V and 5 bases from J; bases unmatched to any gene: 1. The germline CDR1 and CDR2 sequences are LGHNA and YSLEER. The CDR3 totals 15 residues. CDR3 nucleotides: TGCGCCAGCAGCCATACTAGCGGGGGGGACAATGAGCAGTTCTTC. Its translation is CASSHTSGGDNEQFF.

This chain joins TRBV6-5 and TRBJ1-2, with D perhaps matching TRBD1 (5 bases). V shed 7 bases and J shed 1 base, with 19 bases lying between them. This CDR3 is built from 16 residues. CDR1 and CDR2 from the germline V gene are MNHEY and SVGAGI. The CDR3 here is CASTSRLGALNYGYTF. The CDR3 region has the DNA TGTGCCAGCACTTCCAGGCTCGGGGCCCTTAACTATGGCTACACCTTC.

V and J are TRBV12-3 or TRBV12-4 and TRBJ2-7; D may be TRBD1 or TRBD2 (5 bases each). V lost 5 bases to trimming and J lost 4 bases, with 21 bases between them. CDR3 length equals 16 residues. CDR3: CASSERQGPSGYEQYF. The DNA of the CDR3 is TGTGCCAGCAGTGAGAGGCAGGGACCATCTGGATACGAGCAGTACTTC.

This clonotype was counted between two and nine times. The chain recombines TRBV19 with TRBJ1-1; no definite D call. CDR1 is LNHDA, CDR2 SQIVND, per germline (reference sequence). The CDR3 is 15 amino acids. Trimming left V 5 bases short and J 0 bases short, with 13 bases between. CDR3 region: CASSSTTGMNTEAFF. CDR3 nucleotides: TGTGCCAGTAGTTCTACGACCGGCATGAACACTGAAGCTTTCTTT. Using reference TRBV19 and TRBJ1-1 for the parts outside the CDR3, the full variable domain is DGGITQSPKYLFRKEGQNVTLSCEQNLNHDAMYWYRQDPGQGLRLIYYSQIVNDFQKGDIAEGYSVSREKKESFPLTVTSAQKNPTAFYLCASSSTTGMNTEAFFGQGTRLTVV.

The chain joins TRBV7-2 to TRBJ1-1, with D maybe TRBD1 (5 bases). This CDR3 is 14 amino acids long. Trimming took off 5 bases at V and 2 bases at J, with 12 bases between the two ends. The germline CDR1 and CDR2 sequences are SGHTA and FQGNSA. CDR3 amino acids: CASSLPRANTEAFF. The CDR3 DNA sequence: TGTGCCAGCAGCCTCCCCAGGGCTAACACTGAAGCTTTCTTT. Based on the CDR3 plus reference TRBV7-2 and TRBJ1-1, the full variable domain is GAGVSQSPSNKVTEKGKDVELRCDPISGHTALYWYRQSLGQGLEFLIYFQGNSAPDKSGLPSDRFSAERTGGSVSTLTIQRTQQEDSAVYLCASSLPRANTEAFFGQGTRLTVV.

The gene calls are TRBV6-2 or TRBV6-3 and TRBJ1-2, with TRBD1 identical over 7 bases. Germline CDR1 MNHEY, CDR2 SVGEGT. The CDR3 covers 12 residues. The V segment lost 7 bases and the J segment 8 bases; nucleotides outside the gene matches: 7. The CDR3 sequence is CASTSDRVGYTF. CDR3 sequence (DNA): TGTGCCAGCACCTCCGACAGGGTCGGCTACACCTTC.

The chain links TRBV5-5 to TRBJ2-7; 12 bases line up with TRBD2. Per the germline V gene, CDR1 is SGHKS and CDR2 is YYEKEE (reference sequence). The CDR3 spans 17 residues. With 2 bases clipped from V and 6 bases from J, the junction kept 12 bases outside the gene matches. The CDR3 here is CASSFSSGLAGGPEQYF. The CDR3 coding sequence is TGTGCCAGCAGCTTCTCGTCTGGCCTAGCGGGGGGGCCCGAGCAGTACTTC.

This clonotype was counted between two and nine times. One end of the junction does not line up with germline, which may come from a read error. V is TRBV5-1 and J is TRBJ1-4, with 10 bases lining up with TRBD1. This CDR3 has 15 residues. Per the germline V gene, CDR1 is SGHRS and CDR2 is YFSETQ. This CDR3 reads CASSDRDRGNEKLFF. CDR3 DNA sequence: TGTGCCAGCAGCGACAGGGACAGGGGAAATGAAAAACTGTTTTTT. Supplemented by reference TRBV5-1 and TRBJ1-4, the full variable domain reads KAGVTQTPRYLIKTRGQQVTLSCSPISGHRSVSWYQQTPGQGLQFLFEYFSETQRNKGNFPGRFSGRQFSNSRSEMNVSTLELGDSALYLCASSDRDRGNEKLFFGSGTQLSVL.

The CDR3 nucleotides read TGTGCCATCAAGGTACAGGGAGAGGTCACTGAAGCTTTCTTT. It is translated as CAIKVQGEVTEAFF. J is TRBJ1-1 and V is TRBV10-3; the D gene is possibly TRBD1 (6 bases). In germline, CDR1 is ENHRY, CDR2 SYGVKD. The CDR3 is 14 amino acids. V lost 7 bases and J 4 bases, leaving 16 bases between the germline ends.

The CDR3 DNA reads TGTGCCAGCAGCCCCTCCGGGACAGGGGGGACCGAGACCCAGTACTTC. Translation gives CASSPSGTGGTETQYF. The chain is built from TRBV11-2 and TRBJ2-5, with 11 bases fitting TRBD1. V lost 5 bases and J lost 5; bases outside the gene matches: 10. The CDR3 runs to 16 residues. Germline V gene sequence: CDR1 SGHAT, CDR2 FQNNGV.

V gene TRBV19 combines with J gene TRBJ1-1; D ambiguous. The CDR3 length is 16 residues. Trimming left V 8 bases short and J 1 base short, with 20 bases between. Germline CDR1 reads LNHDA; CDR2 reads SQIVND (reference sequence). CDR3 amino acids: CASSPNRATRNTEAFF. The CDR3 DNA reads as TGTGCCAGTTCCCCCAATAGAGCTACAAGGAACACTGAAGCTTTCTTT.

The V and J genes are TRBV19 and TRBJ2-1, with D perhaps TRBD2 (5 bases). CDR1 and CDR2 from the germline V gene are LNHDA and SQIVND (reference sequence). The V end lost 1 base, the J end lost 3 bases, and 10 bases lay between the germline ends. The CDR3 extends over 15 amino acids. As DNA, the CDR3 is TGTGCCAGTAGTATAGCCCTAGAGGGCTACAATGAGCAGTTCTTC. Amino acid sequence: CASSIALEGYNEQFF. Complete variable domain (other parts from reference TRBV19 and TRBJ2-1): DGGITQSPKYLFRKEGQNVTLSCEQNLNHDAMYWYRQDPGQGLRLIYYSQIVNDFQKGDIAEGYSVSREKKESFPLTVTSAQKNPTAFYLCASSIALEGYNEQFFGPGTRLTVL.

The chain recombines TRBV4-2 with TRBJ1-2, with 10 bases aligning to TRBD1. The CDR3 sequence is 13 residues long. Germline values: CDR1 LGHNA, CDR2 YNFKEQ. CDR3 sequence reads: CASGTGDFYGYTF. The DNA of the CDR3 is TGTGCTAGCGGGACAGGGGATTTTTATGGCTACACCTTC.

This clonotype appeared a few times. This chain uses TRBV11-3 with TRBJ1-1; D gene uncertain. The CDR3 has 13 residues. The ends were cut back, 3 bases at V and 4 bases at J, with 9 bases in the middle. CDR1 is SGHNT, CDR2 YENEEA, per germline. The CDR3 region is CASSFDTSTEAFF. The DNA for the CDR3 is TGTGCCAGCAGCTTCGACACAAGCACTGAAGCTTTCTTT.

This clonotype was counted between two and nine times. One end of the junction varies from germline; a read error may be responsible. The V call is TRBV15, the J call TRBJ1-2; the match to TRBD1 covers 8 bases. This CDR3 is 14 amino acids long. Germline V gives CDR1 LNHNV, CDR2 YYDKDF (reference sequence). In DNA form, the CDR3 reads TGTGCTACCAACCCGGACAGGGAGATCTATGGCTACACCTTC. Its translation is CATNPDREIYGYTF.

V usage is TRBV10-3 and J usage is TRBJ1-6; possible D gene TRBD1, 5 bases. The germline V and J ends were trimmed by 9 bases and 5 bases, with 11 bases remaining between them. Germline CDR1 is ENHRY and CDR2 is SYGVKD. The CDR3 runs 13 residues. This chain's CDR3 is CAITGQDNSPLHF. CDR3 nucleotides: TGTGCCATAACTGGACAAGATAATTCACCCCTCCACTTT.

The sample holds a few counts of this clonotype. The J gene is TRBJ1-2, the V gene TRBV19, with D possibly TRBD1 on 6 matching bases. V was trimmed by 4 bases and J by 2 bases, leaving 11 bases between them. Germline lookup yields CDR1 LNHDA and CDR2 SQIVND (reference sequence). The CDR3 has 14 residues. CDR3 amino acids: CASSKQGSNYGYTF. The CDR3 DNA reads as TGTGCCAGTAGTAAACAGGGTTCAAACTATGGCTACACCTTC.

The gene calls are TRBV20-1 and TRBJ1-5; 9 nucleotides align to TRBD1. Germline lookup yields CDR1 DFQATT and CDR2 SNEGSKA (reference sequence). CDR3 length equals 16 residues. J lost 7 bases, V lost 6 bases, and 16 bases had no gene match. The CDR3 region has the DNA TGCAGTGCCGCCATAGTGCCGGGACAGGGAGACCAGCCCCAGCATTTT. Its translation is CSAAIVPGQGDQPQHF.

The gene calls are TRBV18 and TRBJ1-6; a weak D match, TRBD1 (6 bases). This CDR3 contains 15 residues. CDR1 KGHSH and CDR2 LQKENI come from the germline V gene. V lost 3 bases to trimming and J lost 8 bases, with 14 bases between them. The CDR3 bases are TGTGCCAGCTCACCCAACAGGGTGGGGGATTCACCCCTCCACTTT. This sequence encodes CASSPNRVGDSPLHF.

The chain couples TRBV11-2 to TRBJ1-2, with 7 nucleotides matching TRBD1. Germline loops: CDR1 SGHAT, CDR2 FQNNGV. V trimming: 2 bases; J trimming: 4 bases; junction bases outside the gene matches: 4. This CDR3 comprises 14 residues. The CDR3, as DNA: TGTGCCAGCAGCTTAATGCAGGGGGGCTATGGCTACACCTTC. Residues: CASSLMQGGYGYTF.

V is TRBV11-3 and J is TRBJ1-2; the D gene is possibly TRBD1 (5 bases). The CDR3 contains 17 residues. From germline, CDR1 is SGHNT and CDR2 YENEEA. Trimming pared 3 bases from V and 0 bases from J, leaving 17 bases between. The CDR3: CASSFVAGRSANYGYTF. The CDR3 region has the DNA TGTGCCAGCAGCTTTGTTGCAGGGCGTTCCGCTAACTATGGCTACACCTTC.

This rearrangement joins TRBV6-5 to TRBJ2-1; TRBD2 agrees at 11 bases. Germline trimming cut 6 bases from V and 7 bases from J; bases unmatched to any gene: 8. The CDR3 has 15 amino acids. In germline, CDR1 is MNHEY, CDR2 SVGAGI. CDR3: CASRSLAGENNEQFF. Written as DNA, the CDR3 is TGTGCCAGCAGATCACTAGCGGGAGAAAATAATGAGCAGTTCTTC.

The chain is built from TRBV29-1 and TRBJ1-1; tentative D call: TRBD1 (5 bases). The germline CDR1 and CDR2 sequences are SQVTM and ANQGSEA. The V end was cut by 6 bases, the J end by 0 bases, with 17 bases between. The CDR3 runs 15 residues. This chain's CDR3 is CSVSGGWGMNTEAFF. CDR3 coding DNA: TGCAGCGTATCGGGGGGGTGGGGTATGAACACTGAAGCTTTCTTT.

The chain uses TRBV7-6 and TRBJ2-1, with TRBD2 identical over 7 bases. This CDR3 spans 17 amino acids. V lost 1 base and J lost 7; bases outside the gene matches: 13. CDR1 SGHVS and CDR2 FNYEAQ come from the germline V gene. CDR3 residues: CASSLGGGAANPNEQFF. The CDR3 nucleotides read TGTGCCAGCAGCTTAGGGGGGGGAGCGGCGAATCCGAATGAGCAGTTCTTC. Full variable domain (rest looked up from reference TRBV7-6 and TRBJ2-1): GAGVSQSPRYKVTKRGQDVALRCDPISGHVSLYWYRQALGQGPEFLTYFNYEAQQDKSGLPNDRFSAERPEGSISTLTIQRTEQRDSAMYRCASSLGGGAANPNEQFFGPGTRLTVL.

This clonotype was recorded once. As DNA, the CDR3 is TGCGCCAGCAGCTTGGAACGGGGCAGGGAGCAGTACTTC. This codes for CASSLERGREQYF. V and J are TRBV5-1 and TRBJ2-7, with D perhaps TRBD1 or TRBD2 (5 bases each). Germline lookup yields CDR1 SGHRS and CDR2 YFSETQ. The CDR3 runs 13 residues. Trimming removed 0 bases from V and 7 bases from J, with 11 bases in between.

V is TRBV11-2 and J is TRBJ2-7; D is uncertain. CDR3 length: 17 residues. Germline assignment: CDR1 SGHAT and CDR2 FQNNGV. V lost 1 base to trimming and J lost 2 bases, with 18 bases between them. The CDR3 spells CASSLGGYERLAYEQYF. CDR3 nucleotide sequence: TGTGCCAGCAGCTTAGGGGGTTATGAGAGACTGGCCTACGAGCAGTACTTC.

The V gene is TRBV7-9, the J gene TRBJ2-3; TRBD1 or TRBD2 may be the D gene (5 bases each). The CDR3 is 17 residues long. CDR1 and CDR2 (germline): SEHNR, FQNEAQ (reference sequence). V lost 1 base and J 0 bases, leaving 14 bases between the germline ends. Written as DNA, the CDR3 is TGTGCCAGCAGCTTAGATTTGCTGGGACCGAGCACAGATACGCAGTATTTT. Protein sequence: CASSLDLLGPSTDTQYF.